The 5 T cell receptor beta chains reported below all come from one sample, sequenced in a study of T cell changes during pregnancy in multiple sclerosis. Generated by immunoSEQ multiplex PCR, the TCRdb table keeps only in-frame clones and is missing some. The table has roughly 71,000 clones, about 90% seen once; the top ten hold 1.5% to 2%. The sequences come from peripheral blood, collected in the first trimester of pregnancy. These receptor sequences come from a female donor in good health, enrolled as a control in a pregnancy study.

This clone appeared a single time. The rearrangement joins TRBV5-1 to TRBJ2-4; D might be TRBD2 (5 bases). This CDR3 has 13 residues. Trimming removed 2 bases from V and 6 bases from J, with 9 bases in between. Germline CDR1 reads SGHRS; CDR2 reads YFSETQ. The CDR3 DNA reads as TGCGCCAGCAGCTTCGAGGGTTCAAACATTCAGTACTTC. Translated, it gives CASSFEGSNIQYF.

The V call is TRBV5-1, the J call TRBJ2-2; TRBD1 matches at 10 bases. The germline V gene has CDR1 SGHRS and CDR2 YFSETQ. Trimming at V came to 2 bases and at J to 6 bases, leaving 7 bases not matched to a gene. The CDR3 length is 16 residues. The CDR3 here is CASSFRGTGAAGELFF. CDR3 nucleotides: TGCGCCAGCAGCTTTCGAGGGACAGGGGCGGCCGGGGAGCTGTTTTTT.

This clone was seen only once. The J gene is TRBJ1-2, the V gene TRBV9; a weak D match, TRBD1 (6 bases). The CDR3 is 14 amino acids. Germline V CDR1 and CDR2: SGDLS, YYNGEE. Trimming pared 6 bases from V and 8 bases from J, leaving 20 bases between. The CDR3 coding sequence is TGTGCCAGCACCCGGCCCAAGGGGGTGGAGGGCTACACCTTC. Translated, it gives CASTRPKGVEGYTF.

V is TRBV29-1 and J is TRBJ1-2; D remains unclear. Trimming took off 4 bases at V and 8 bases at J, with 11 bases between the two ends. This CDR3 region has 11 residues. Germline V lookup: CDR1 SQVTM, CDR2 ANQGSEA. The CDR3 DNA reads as TGCAGCGTTGGTGAGGTGGAGGGCTACACCTTC. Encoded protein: CSVGEVEGYTF. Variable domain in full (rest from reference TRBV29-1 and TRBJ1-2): SAVISQKPSRDICQRGTSLTIQCQVDSQVTMMFWYRQQPGQSLTLIATANQGSEATYESGFVIDKFPISRPNLTFSTLTVSNMSPEDSSIYLCSVGEVEGYTFGSGTRLTVV.

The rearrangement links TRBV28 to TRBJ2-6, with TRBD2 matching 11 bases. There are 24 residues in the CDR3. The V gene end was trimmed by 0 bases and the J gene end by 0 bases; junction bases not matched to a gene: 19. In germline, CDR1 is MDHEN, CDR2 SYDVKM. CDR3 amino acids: CASSLWISHAGASGGSSGANVLTF. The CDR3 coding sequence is TGTGCCAGCAGTTTATGGATCTCTCACGCAGGGGCTAGCGGGGGGTCCTCTGGGGCCAACGTCCTGACTTTC.